The T cell receptor beta chain under discussion was sequenced for a study of blood T cell repertoires in COVID-19. Study information: Sources were T cells, B-cell-depleted T cells, or PBMCs; the material itself was cDNA or gDNA.

Germline-derived CDR1 and CDR2 are SNHLY and FYNNEI. This CDR3 region has 13 residues. V was trimmed by 6 bases and J by 1 base, leaving 9 bases between them. How the authors handled the data: By means of reference gene primer amplification, nucleated cell counts were estimated. The protocol was immunoSEQ multiplex PCR, while the TCRdb copy is restricted to in-frame clones and leaves out a portion. From that table come the V and J calls and clone size; the DNA was used to work out D and trimming. This sample has 160,000 or so clones; about nine tenths occur once, and the top ten carry approximately 4.1%.

Sequencing was done on a sample of peripheral blood. The receptor was isolated from a woman aged 55 to 70 who had recovered from COVID-19. This chain links TRBV2 with TRBJ1-2; possibly TRBD1 for D (6 bases). The CDR3 DNA reads as TGTGCCAGCAGCCGGGACATTAACTATGGCTACACCTTC. Its protein product is CASSRDINYGYTF.